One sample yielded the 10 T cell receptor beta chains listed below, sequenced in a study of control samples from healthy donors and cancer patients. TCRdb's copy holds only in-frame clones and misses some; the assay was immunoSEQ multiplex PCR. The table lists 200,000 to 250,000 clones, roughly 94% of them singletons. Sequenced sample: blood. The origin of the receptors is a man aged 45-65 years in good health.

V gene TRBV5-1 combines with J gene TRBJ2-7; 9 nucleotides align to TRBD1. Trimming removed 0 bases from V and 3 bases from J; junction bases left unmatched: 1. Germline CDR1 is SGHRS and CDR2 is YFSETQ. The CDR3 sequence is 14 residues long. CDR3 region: CASSLVTGGYEQYF. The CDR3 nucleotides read TGCGCCAGCAGCTTGGTGACAGGGGGCTACGAGCAGTACTTC. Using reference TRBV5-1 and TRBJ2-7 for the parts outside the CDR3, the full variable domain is KAGVTQTPRYLIKTRGQQVTLSCSPISGHRSVSWYQQTPGQGLQFLFEYFSETQRNKGNFPGRFSGRQFSNSRSEMNVSTLELGDSALYLCASSLVTGGYEQYFGPGTRLTVT.

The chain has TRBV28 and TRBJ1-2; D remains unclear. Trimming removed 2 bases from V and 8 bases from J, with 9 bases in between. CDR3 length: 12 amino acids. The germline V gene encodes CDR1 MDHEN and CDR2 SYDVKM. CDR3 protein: CASSLSLLGYTF. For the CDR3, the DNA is TGTGCCAGCAGTTTAAGCCTCCTCGGCTACACCTTC.

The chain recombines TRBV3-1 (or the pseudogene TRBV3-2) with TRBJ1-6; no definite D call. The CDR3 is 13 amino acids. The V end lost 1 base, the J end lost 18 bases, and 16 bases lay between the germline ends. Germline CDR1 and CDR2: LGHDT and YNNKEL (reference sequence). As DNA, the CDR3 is TGTGCCAGCAGCCAAGGAATTCGGGAGTGGGCCCACTTT. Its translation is CASSQGIREWAHF.

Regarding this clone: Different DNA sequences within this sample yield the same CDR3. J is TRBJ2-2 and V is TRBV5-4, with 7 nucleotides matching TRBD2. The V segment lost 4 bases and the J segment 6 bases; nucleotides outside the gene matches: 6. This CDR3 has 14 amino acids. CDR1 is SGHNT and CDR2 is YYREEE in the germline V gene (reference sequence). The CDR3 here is CASSLGAGPGELFF. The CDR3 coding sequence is TGTGCCAGCAGCCTGGGAGCGGGGCCCGGGGAGCTGTTTTTT.

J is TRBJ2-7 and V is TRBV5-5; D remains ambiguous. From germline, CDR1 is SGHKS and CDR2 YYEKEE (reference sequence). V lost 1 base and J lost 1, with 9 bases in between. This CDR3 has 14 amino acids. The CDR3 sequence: CASSLNLNSYEQYF. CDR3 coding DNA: TGTGCCAGCAGCTTGAACCTAAATTCCTACGAGCAGTACTTC.

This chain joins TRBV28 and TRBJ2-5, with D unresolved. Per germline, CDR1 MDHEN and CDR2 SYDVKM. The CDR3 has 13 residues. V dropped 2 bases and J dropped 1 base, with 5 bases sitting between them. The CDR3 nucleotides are TGTGCCAGCAGTTTAGACTTCCAAGAGACCCAGTACTTC. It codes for CASSLDFQETQYF.

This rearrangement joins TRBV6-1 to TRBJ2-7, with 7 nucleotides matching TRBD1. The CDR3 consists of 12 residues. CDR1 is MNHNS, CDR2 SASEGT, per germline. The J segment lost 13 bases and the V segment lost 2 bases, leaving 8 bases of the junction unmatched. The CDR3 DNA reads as TGTGCCAGCAGTGAACGGGAAGACAGGGTTTACTTC. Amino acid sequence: CASSEREDRVYF.

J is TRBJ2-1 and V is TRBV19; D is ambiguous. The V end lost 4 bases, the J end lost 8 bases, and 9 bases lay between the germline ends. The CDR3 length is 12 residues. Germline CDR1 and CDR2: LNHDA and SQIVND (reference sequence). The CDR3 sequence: CASSKRFDEQFF. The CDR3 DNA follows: TGTGCCAGTAGTAAAAGATTCGATGAGCAGTTCTTC.

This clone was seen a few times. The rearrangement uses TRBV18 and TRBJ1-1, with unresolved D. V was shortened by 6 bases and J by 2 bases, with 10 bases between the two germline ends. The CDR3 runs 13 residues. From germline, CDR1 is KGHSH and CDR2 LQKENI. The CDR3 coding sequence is TGTGCCAGCTCTTCTGCCACAAACACTGAAGCTTTCTTT. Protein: CASSSATNTEAFF.

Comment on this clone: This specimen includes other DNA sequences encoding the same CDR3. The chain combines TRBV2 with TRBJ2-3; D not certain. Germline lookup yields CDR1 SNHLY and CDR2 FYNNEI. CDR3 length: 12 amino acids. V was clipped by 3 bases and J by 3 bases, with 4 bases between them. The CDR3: CASSERTDTQYF. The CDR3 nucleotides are TGTGCCAGCAGTGAGAGAACAGATACGCAGTATTTT.